The TCR beta chain under discussion was sequenced for a study of Ad26.COV2.S vaccination and SARS-CoV-2 variants. Method: immunoSEQ multiplex PCR; TCRdb's copy keeps in-frame clones and lacks some. Of hundreds of thousands of clones listed, about 88% are singletons. Regarding the study as a whole: Substantial response breadth was reportedly seen for spike-specific CD8+ and CD4+ T cells after vaccination. Spike-specific TCR breadth was greater in vaccine than placebo recipients.

The germline V gene encodes CDR1 SGHTA and CDR2 FQGNSA. The CDR3 length is 17 residues. The V and J ends lost 0 bases and 3 bases respectively, with 18 bases between them. Turning to this clone: Antigen: not known.

The treatment denotes: approximately 18 received Ad26.COV2.S at low or high dose, single or two shots; several received placebo; per-sample allocation not given. Samples analyzed were those drawn on day 63 after the first vaccine or placebo injection. Here the sequenced sample was peripheral blood, taken in a trial of Ad26.COV2.S vaccine versus placebo. The J gene is TRBJ2-7, the V gene TRBV7-2; TRBD2 is a possible D gene (5 bases). The sequence derives from a person between 18 and 65 years old who received the Ad26.COV2.S COVID-19 vaccine or a placebo. The CDR3 region is CASSLATTSPGGYEQYF. The CDR3 DNA follows: TGTGCCAGCAGCTTAGCGACAACCTCTCCCGGAGGCTACGAGCAGTACTTC.